This T cell receptor (beta chain) emerged from a study of T cell changes during pregnancy in multiple sclerosis. Ten or more counts support this clone. TCRdb's copy holds only in-frame clones and misses some; the assay was immunoSEQ multiplex PCR. This sample yields approximately 88,000 clones, of which around 93% are seen a single time; 3.5% to 4.5% belongs to the top ten. The clonotype originates from a female donor with multiple sclerosis, enrolled in a pregnancy study. The source material was peripheral blood, sampled in the first trimester of pregnancy.

The CDR3 DNA reads TGTGCCAGTAGTACCGGGACAGGGGGCGAGCAGTACTTC. Its translation: CASSTGTGGEQYF. V usage is TRBV19 and J usage is TRBJ2-7, with 11 bases aligning to TRBD1. Germline trimming cut 4 bases from V and 6 bases from J; bases unmatched to any gene: 2. Germline CDR1 and CDR2: LNHDA and SQIVND (reference sequence). The CDR3 has 13 amino acids.